Shown below are 23 T cell receptor beta chains from a single sample sequenced in a study of prognosis after radiotherapy for stage I lung cancer. Starting from genomic DNA, TCR beta CDR3 was amplified through two-round multiplex PCR. Initially, in first-round PCR, primers specific to each TRBV and TRBJ gene were used. TCRdb recomputed calls from the multiplex PCR reads with MiXCR, one row per CDR3 protein. The sample lists 25,000 to 30,000 distinct CDR3 sequences, approximately 44% seen once, with 25% to 35% in the top ten. Sample: PBMCs, taken before or after stereotactic body radiation therapy (not recorded which). Receptors were obtained from a donor of 50 years or more with non-small cell lung cancer.

A note on this clonotype: This likely reflects a read error, since a far larger clone is one base away. The chain employs TRBV6-9 and TRBJ2-7; 9 bases map to TRBD1. From germline, CDR1 is MNHGY and CDR2 SVAAGI. There are 14 residues in the CDR3. DNA of the CDR3: TGTGCCAGCAGTTCCGGGACAGGGCGGTACGATCAGTACTTC. Translation: CASSSGTGRYDQYF.

This chain uses TRBV5-1 with TRBJ2-1; 13 nucleotides align to TRBD2. This CDR3 spans 19 amino acids. V gave up 5 bases and J gave up 3 bases; unmatched junction bases: 14. Germline assignment: CDR1 SGHRS and CDR2 YFSETQ. CDR3 amino acids: CASRDRAATSGRVYNEQFF. CDR3 nucleotides: TGCGCCAGCAGGGATCGGGCGGCCACTAGCGGGAGGGTCTACAATGAGCAGTTCTTC. The variable domain in full, completed from reference TRBV5-1 and TRBJ2-1, reads KAGVTQTPRYLIKTRGQQVTLSCSPISGHRSVSWYQQTPGQGLQFLFEYFSETQRNKGNFPGRFSGRQFSNSRSEMNVSTLELGDSALYLCASRDRAATSGRVYNEQFFGPGTRLTVL.

This clonotype was seen many times. The V call is TRBV6-4, the J call TRBJ1-5; TRBD1 agrees at 9 bases. The CDR3 extends over 14 amino acids. V lost 10 bases and J lost 5; bases outside the gene matches: 9. Germline CDR1 and CDR2: MRHNA and SNTAGT. The CDR3 sequence is CATPGDRVDQPQHF. CDR3 coding DNA: TGTGCCACTCCCGGGGACAGGGTTGATCAGCCCCAGCATTTT.

Ten or more counts support this clonotype. The V gene is TRBV2, the J gene TRBJ2-7, with D unresolved. This CDR3 has 14 residues. The V end was cut by 7 bases, the J end by 2 bases, with 15 bases between. In germline, CDR1 is SNHLY, CDR2 FYNNEI. The DNA of the CDR3 is TGTGCCAGCACCTCATTCTCTGGGGCCTACGAGCAGTACTTC. Amino acids: CASTSFSGAYEQYF.

Remarks on this clonotype: An end of the junction differs from the germline gene, which may be a read error. The J gene is TRBJ1-1, the V gene TRBV6-1, with D possibly matching TRBD1 (5 bases). CDR3 size: 14 residues. CDR1 MNHNS and CDR2 SASEGT come from the germline V gene. The CDR3 nucleotides read TGTGCCAGCAGCCGGACATTATCGGACACTGAAGATTTCTTT. Translation: CASSRTLSDTEDFF.

The chain couples TRBV7-2 to TRBJ2-7; TRBD2 might be the D (6 bases). Trimming stripped 4 bases from V and 0 bases from J, with 13 bases between. The germline V gene has CDR1 SGHTA and CDR2 FQGNSA. The CDR3 has 15 amino acids. CDR3 sequence reads: CASSSTSWISYEQYF. The CDR3 DNA reads TGTGCCAGCAGCTCAACTAGCTGGATCTCCTACGAGCAGTACTTC.

With respect to this clonotype: Being one base from a much bigger clone, this may be a read error. The J gene is TRBJ1-5, the V gene TRBV28, with 8 positions matching TRBD1. V shed 6 bases, J shed 1 base, and the junction held 11 bases outside the gene matches. This CDR3 is 17 amino acids long. The germline V gene encodes CDR1 MDHEN and CDR2 SYDVKM. CDR3 bases: TGTGCCAGCAGATATAGAGCAGGGGGCGGGAGCAATCAGCCCCAGCATTTT. Translated, it gives CASRYRAGGGSNQPQHF.

The CDR3 DNA reads TGTGCCAGCAGTGACGGGACTATCGGGAGGGGGGAGACCCAGTACTTC. Its protein product is CASSDGTIGRGETQYF. The chain links TRBV6-1 to TRBJ2-5, with 8 bases lining up with TRBD2. The trim removed 3 bases at V and 5 bases at J, leaving 11 bases unmatched. Germline V CDR1 and CDR2: MNHNS, SASEGT. This CDR3 has 16 amino acids.

The chain employs TRBV2 and TRBJ1-2; no clear D gene. V lost 2 bases and J 9 bases, leaving 13 bases between the germline ends. Germline CDR1 and CDR2: SNHLY and FYNNEI. This CDR3 region has 13 residues. The CDR3 sequence is CASSERHVYCYTF. CDR3 DNA: TGTGCCAGCAGTGAAAGGCATGTTTATTGCTACACCTTC. The full variable domain, rest sourced from reference TRBV2 and TRBJ1-2, is EPEVTQTPSHQVTQMGQEVILRCVPISNHLYFYWYRQILGQKVEFLVSFYNNEISEKSEIFDDQFSVERPDGSNFTLKIRSTKLEDSAMYFCASSERHVYCYTFGSGTRLTVV.

This clonotype was counted many times. The chain employs TRBV6-1 and TRBJ1-6, with D possibly TRBD1 on 5 matching bases. Germline CDR1 is MNHNS and CDR2 is SASEGT. Trimming shortened V by 3 bases and J by 9 bases, and 21 bases separated the two germline ends. The CDR3 loop spans 17 amino acids. The CDR3 loop reads CASSEVGAGHKVSPLHF. CDR3 in DNA: TGTGCCAGCAGTGAGGTCGGAGCAGGGCACAAGGTTTCACCCCTCCACTTT.

This clonotype appeared once. The gene calls are TRBV7-3 and TRBJ2-2; no definite D call. With 3 bases removed from V and 10 bases from J, the gap between germline ends came to 15 bases. The CDR3 runs to 14 residues. From germline, CDR1 is SGHTA and CDR2 FQGTGA. Here the CDR3 reads CASSFPPLHQELFF. CDR3 sequence (DNA): TGTGCCAGCAGCTTTCCCCCCTTACACCAGGAGCTGTTTTTT.

The genes are TRBV9 and TRBJ2-7; 9 nucleotides align to TRBD1. There are 15 residues in the CDR3. Unmatched junction bases numbered 3, after V lost 1 base and J lost 1 base. Germline CDR1 and CDR2: SGDLS and YYNGEE. The CDR3 DNA is TGTGCCAGCAGCGTAAGGGGACAGGGATCCTACGAGCAGTACTTC. It specifies CASSVRGQGSYEQYF.

This clonotype was counted ten times or more. The chain has TRBV15 and TRBJ2-3; D remains unclear. The germline CDR1 and CDR2 sequences are LNHNV and YYDKDF (reference sequence). The CDR3 loop spans 18 amino acids. The germline V and J ends were trimmed by 3 bases and 2 bases, with 21 bases remaining between them. As DNA, the CDR3 is TGTGCCACCAGCAGGCTTTTCTCCCCTGGTCTAGTCACAGATACGCAGTATTTT. Translation: CATSRLFSPGLVTDTQYF.

This clonotype was found many times. CDR3 protein: CSARRQKVGELFF. The CDR3 nucleotides read TGCAGTGCTAGAAGACAGAAGGTCGGGGAGCTGTTTTTT. This chain uses TRBV20-1 with TRBJ2-2; a possible D gene is TRBD1 (5 bases). There are 13 residues in the CDR3. Germline V gene sequence: CDR1 DFQATT, CDR2 SNEGSKA (reference sequence). V dropped 2 bases and J dropped 7 bases, with 11 bases sitting between them.

This clonotype has at least ten counts. The genes are TRBV19 and TRBJ1-6; TRBD1 matches at 7 bases. CDR3 length equals 15 residues. Germline V CDR1 and CDR2: LNHDA, SQIVND (reference sequence). V lost 5 bases and J lost 6; bases outside the gene matches: 7. The CDR3 loop reads CASSGDRLGNSPLHF. CDR3 bases: TGTGCCAGTAGTGGGGACAGACTCGGTAATTCACCCCTCCACTTT.

The rearrangement links TRBV20-1 to TRBJ2-3; TRBD2 aligns across 7 bases. V lost 7 bases, J lost 3 bases, and 13 bases stayed unmatched. The CDR3 totals 15 residues. The germline CDR1 and CDR2 sequences are DFQATT and SNEGSKA (reference sequence). DNA for the CDR3: TGCAGTGACCCTTCCACCGGGGAGGGGACAGATACGCAGTATTTT. It encodes CSDPSTGEGTDTQYF.

At least ten counts were recorded for this clonotype. The chain carries TRBV5-4 and TRBJ2-3; D ambiguous. The CDR3 spans 14 residues. The ends were cut back, 4 bases at V and 4 bases at J, with 13 bases in the middle. The germline gives CDR1 SGHNT, CDR2 YYREEE (reference sequence). Written as DNA, the CDR3 is TGTGCCAGCAGCCCCAGCGTGACGCCAGATACGCAGTATTTT. This codes for CASSPSVTPDTQYF.

The rearrangement joins TRBV7-8 to TRBJ2-1; a possible D gene is TRBD2 (5 bases). Per the germline V gene, CDR1 is SGHVS and CDR2 is FQNEAQ. There are 16 residues in the CDR3. Trimming shortened V by 1 base and J by 8 bases, and 18 bases separated the two germline ends. CDR3 in amino acids: CASSLVRYVAGDEQFF. The DNA of the CDR3 is TGTGCCAGCAGCTTAGTCCGGTACGTAGCCGGGGATGAGCAGTTCTTC.

There are many counts of this clonotype. This rearrangement joins TRBV15 to TRBJ2-1; perhaps D is TRBD1 or TRBD2 (5 bases each). The CDR3 sequence is 16 residues long. V dropped 0 bases and J dropped 9 bases, with 18 bases sitting between them. Germline CDR1 LNHNV, CDR2 YYDKDF (reference sequence). The CDR3: CATSRDPGPQKGEQFF. CDR3 bases: TGTGCCACCAGCAGAGATCCGGGGCCCCAGAAGGGTGAGCAGTTCTTC.

This clonotype was seen repeatedly, ten times or more. The chain uses TRBV19 and TRBJ2-1, with D hard to call. Trimming stripped 0 bases from V and 10 bases from J, with 7 bases between. The germline gives CDR1 LNHDA, CDR2 SQIVND (reference sequence). CDR3 length: 12 amino acids. The CDR3 DNA reads TGTGCCAGTAGTATAGACAGCAGCGAGCAGTTCTTC. It encodes CASSIDSSEQFF.

The rearrangement links TRBV20-1 to TRBJ2-7, with 7 positions matching TRBD2. Germline CDR1 reads DFQATT; CDR2 reads SNEGSKA (reference sequence). The CDR3 consists of 14 residues. V was pared by 3 bases and J by 9 bases, with 14 bases of the junction left unmatched. CDR3 bases: TGCAGTGCTAGTGAATTGGTAGCCGGGAGGCTGCAGTACTTC. It specifies CSASELVAGRLQYF.

This clonotype was picked up a small number of times. A single base separates this from a much larger clone, so it may be a read error. The chain recombines TRBV11-2 with TRBJ2-5; 8 bases fit TRBD2. Germline values: CDR1 SGHAT, CDR2 FQNNGV. With 6 bases clipped from V and 7 bases from J, the junction kept 10 bases outside the gene matches. This CDR3 has 14 amino acids. The CDR3 loop is CASSINLAGGTQYF. The DNA for the CDR3 is TGTGCCAGCAGTATTAATCTAGCGGGTGGGACCCAGTACTTC.

Details on this clonotype: It is likely a read error: a sequence one base away is far more abundant. This chain connects TRBV12-3 or TRBV12-4 to TRBJ2-1, with D perhaps TRBD1 (5 bases). V gave up 10 bases and J gave up 5 bases, with 24 bases separating them. The CDR3 is 16 amino acids. The CDR3 region has the DNA TGTGCCACCATTGATAAGGGAAGGGGAAGAGACAATGAGCAGTTCTTC. It is translated as CATIDKGRGRDNEQFF.